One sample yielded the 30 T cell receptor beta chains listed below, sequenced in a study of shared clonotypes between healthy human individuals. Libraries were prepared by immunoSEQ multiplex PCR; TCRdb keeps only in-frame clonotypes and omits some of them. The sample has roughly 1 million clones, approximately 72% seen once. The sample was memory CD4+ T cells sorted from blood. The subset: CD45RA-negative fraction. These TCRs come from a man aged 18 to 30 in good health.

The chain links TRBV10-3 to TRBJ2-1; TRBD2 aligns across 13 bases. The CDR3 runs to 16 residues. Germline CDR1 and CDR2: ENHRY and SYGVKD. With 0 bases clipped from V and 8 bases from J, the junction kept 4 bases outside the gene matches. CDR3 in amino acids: CAISESTSGRRDEQFF. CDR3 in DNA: TGTGCCATCAGTGAGTCGACTAGCGGGAGGAGGGATGAGCAGTTCTTC.

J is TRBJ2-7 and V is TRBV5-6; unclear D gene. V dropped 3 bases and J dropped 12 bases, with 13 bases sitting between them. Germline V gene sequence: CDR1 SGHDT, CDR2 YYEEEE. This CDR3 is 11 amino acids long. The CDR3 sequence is CASSSLAQPYF. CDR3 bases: TGTGCCAGCAGCTCCTTGGCCCAACCGTACTTC.

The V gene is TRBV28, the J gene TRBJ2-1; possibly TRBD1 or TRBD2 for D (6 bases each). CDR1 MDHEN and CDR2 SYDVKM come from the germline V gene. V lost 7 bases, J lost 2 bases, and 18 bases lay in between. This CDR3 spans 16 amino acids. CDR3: CASTVSWGAAYNEQFF. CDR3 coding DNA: TGTGCCAGCACCGTTTCTTGGGGGGCTGCCTACAATGAGCAGTTCTTC.

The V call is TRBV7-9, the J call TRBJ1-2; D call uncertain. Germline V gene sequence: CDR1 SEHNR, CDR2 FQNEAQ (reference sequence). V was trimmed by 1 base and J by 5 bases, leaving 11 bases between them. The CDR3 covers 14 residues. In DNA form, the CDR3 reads TGTGCCAGCAGCTTAGGGATTGGCGGGTATGGCTACACCTTC. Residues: CASSLGIGGYGYTF.

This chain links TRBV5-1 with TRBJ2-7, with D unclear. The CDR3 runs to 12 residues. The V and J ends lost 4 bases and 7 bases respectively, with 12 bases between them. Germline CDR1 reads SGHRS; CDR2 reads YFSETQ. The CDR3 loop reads CASSQDMREQYF. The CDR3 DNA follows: TGCGCCAGCAGCCAGGATATGAGGGAGCAGTACTTC.

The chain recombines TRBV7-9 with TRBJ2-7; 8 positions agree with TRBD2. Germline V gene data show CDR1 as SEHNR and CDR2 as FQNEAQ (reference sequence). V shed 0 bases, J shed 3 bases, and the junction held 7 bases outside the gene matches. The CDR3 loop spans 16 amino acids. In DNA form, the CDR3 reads TGTGCCAGCAGCTTAGCAGTACGGGGACTAGACTACGAGCAGTACTTC. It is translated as CASSLAVRGLDYEQYF.

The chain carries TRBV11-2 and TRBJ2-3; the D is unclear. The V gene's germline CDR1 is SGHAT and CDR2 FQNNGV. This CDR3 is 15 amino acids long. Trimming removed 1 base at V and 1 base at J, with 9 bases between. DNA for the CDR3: TGTGCCAGCAGCTTAGGCCCGCTAGGCACAGATACGCAGTATTTT. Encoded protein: CASSLGPLGTDTQYF.

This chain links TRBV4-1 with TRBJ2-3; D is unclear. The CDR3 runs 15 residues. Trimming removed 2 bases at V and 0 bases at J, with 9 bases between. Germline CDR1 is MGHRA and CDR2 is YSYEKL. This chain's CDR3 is CASSQFASSTDTQYF. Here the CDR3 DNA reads TGCGCCAGCAGCCAATTTGCGTCTAGCACAGATACGCAGTATTTT.

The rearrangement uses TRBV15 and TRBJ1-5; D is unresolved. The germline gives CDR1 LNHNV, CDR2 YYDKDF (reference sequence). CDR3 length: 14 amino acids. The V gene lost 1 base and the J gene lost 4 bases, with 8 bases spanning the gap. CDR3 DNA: TGTGCCACCAGCAGAGGCCAGCGTAATCAGCCCCAGCATTTT. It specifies CATSRGQRNQPQHF.

CDR3 amino acids: CASSAPLAGANYEQYF. DNA for the CDR3: TGTGCCAGCAGTGCCCCATTAGCGGGAGCCAATTACGAGCAGTACTTC. The chain couples TRBV6-1 to TRBJ2-7; 9 bases agree with TRBD2. The CDR3 contains 16 residues. V lost 4 bases, J lost 4 bases, and 11 bases stayed unmatched. In germline, CDR1 is MNHNS, CDR2 SASEGT.

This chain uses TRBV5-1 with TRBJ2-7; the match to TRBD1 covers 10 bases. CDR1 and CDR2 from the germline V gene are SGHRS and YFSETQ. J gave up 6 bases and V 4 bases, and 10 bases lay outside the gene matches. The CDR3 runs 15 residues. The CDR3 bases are TGCGCCAGCAGCCTCTCGCCGGGACAGGGGACCGAGCAGTACTTC. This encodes CASSLSPGQGTEQYF.

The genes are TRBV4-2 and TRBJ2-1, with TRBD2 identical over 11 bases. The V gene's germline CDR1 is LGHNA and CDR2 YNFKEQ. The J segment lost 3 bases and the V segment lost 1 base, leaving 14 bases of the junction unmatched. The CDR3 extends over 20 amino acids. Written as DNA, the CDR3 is TGTGCCAGCAGCCAAGGAACCATATTGACTAGCGGGACGCACTACAATGAGCAGTTCTTC. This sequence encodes CASSQGTILTSGTHYNEQFF.

Here the CDR3 DNA reads TGTGCCAGCAGTGCCCCCGCACCCCTCCACTTT. Translated: CASSAPAPLHF. This chain links TRBV6-1 with TRBJ1-6, with D unclear. V shed 4 bases and J shed 11 bases, with 6 bases lying between them. Germline CDR1 MNHNS, CDR2 SASEGT. There are 11 residues in the CDR3.

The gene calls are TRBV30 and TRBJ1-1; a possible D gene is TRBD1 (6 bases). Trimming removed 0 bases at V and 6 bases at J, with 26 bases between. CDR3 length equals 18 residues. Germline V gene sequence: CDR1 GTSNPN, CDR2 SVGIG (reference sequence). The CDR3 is CAWSVSFGQGRWIAEAFF. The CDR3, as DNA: TGTGCCTGGAGTGTAAGTTTCGGGCAGGGGAGATGGATCGCTGAAGCTTTCTTT.

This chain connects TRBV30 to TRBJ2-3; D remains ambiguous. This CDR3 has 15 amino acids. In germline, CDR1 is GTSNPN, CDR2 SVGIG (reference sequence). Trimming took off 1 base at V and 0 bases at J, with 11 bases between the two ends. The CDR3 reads CAWSETLGSTDTQYF. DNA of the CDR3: TGTGCCTGGAGTGAAACGCTTGGTAGCACAGATACGCAGTATTTT.

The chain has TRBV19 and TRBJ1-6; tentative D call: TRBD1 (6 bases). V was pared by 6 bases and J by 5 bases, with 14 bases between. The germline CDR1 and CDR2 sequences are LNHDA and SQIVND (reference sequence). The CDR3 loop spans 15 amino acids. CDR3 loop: CASRTGTPNNSPLHF. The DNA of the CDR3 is TGTGCCAGTAGGACTGGGACACCGAATAATTCACCCCTCCACTTT.

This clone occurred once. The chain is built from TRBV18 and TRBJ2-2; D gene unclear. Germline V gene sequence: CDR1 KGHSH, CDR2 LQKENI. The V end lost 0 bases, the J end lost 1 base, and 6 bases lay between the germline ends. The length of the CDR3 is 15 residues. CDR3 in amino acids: CASSPPSKNTGELFF. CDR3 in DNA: TGTGCCAGCTCACCACCGTCCAAGAACACCGGGGAGCTGTTTTTT.

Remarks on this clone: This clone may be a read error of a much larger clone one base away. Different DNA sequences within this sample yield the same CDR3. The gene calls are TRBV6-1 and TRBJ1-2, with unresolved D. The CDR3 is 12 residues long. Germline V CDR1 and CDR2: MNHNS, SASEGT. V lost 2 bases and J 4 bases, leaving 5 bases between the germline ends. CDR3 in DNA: TGTGCCAGCAGTGAACGGACCTATGGCTACACCTTC. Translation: CASSERTYGYTF.

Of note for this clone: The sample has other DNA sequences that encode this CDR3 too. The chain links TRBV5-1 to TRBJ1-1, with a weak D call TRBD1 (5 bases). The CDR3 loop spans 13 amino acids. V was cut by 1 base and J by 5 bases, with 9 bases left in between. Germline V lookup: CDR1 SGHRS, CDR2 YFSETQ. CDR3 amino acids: CASSLTGGTEAFF. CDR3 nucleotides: TGCGCCAGCAGCTTGACAGGAGGAACTGAAGCTTTCTTT.

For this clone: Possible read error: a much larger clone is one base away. In nucleotides, the CDR3 is TGCGCCAGCAGCTTGGACGGAGGGGTGGATCAGCCCCAGCATTTT. It codes for CASSLDGGVDQPQHF. V usage is TRBV5-1 and J usage is TRBJ1-5; D is possibly TRBD1 (5 bases). Per germline, CDR1 SGHRS and CDR2 YFSETQ. The CDR3 has 15 residues. V was cut by 0 bases and J by 5 bases, with 12 bases left in between.

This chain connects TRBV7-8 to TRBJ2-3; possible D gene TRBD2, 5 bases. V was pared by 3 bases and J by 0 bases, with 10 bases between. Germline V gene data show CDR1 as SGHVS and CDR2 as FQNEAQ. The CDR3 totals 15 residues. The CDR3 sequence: CASSLWTSSTDTQYF. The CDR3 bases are TGTGCCAGCAGCTTGTGGACTTCTAGCACAGATACGCAGTATTTT.

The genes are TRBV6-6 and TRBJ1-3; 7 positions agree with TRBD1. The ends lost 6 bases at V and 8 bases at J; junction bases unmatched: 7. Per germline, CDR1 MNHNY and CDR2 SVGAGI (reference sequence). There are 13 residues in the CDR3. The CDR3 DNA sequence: TGTGCCAGCAGGCCCGACAGGGATTACACCATATATTTT. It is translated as CASRPDRDYTIYF.

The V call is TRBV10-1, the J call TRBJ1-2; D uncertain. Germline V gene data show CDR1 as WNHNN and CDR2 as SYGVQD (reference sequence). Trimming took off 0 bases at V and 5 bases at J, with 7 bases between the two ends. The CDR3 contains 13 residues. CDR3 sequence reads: CASSESQIYGYTF. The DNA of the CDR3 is TGCGCCAGCAGTGAGTCTCAAATTTATGGCTACACCTTC.

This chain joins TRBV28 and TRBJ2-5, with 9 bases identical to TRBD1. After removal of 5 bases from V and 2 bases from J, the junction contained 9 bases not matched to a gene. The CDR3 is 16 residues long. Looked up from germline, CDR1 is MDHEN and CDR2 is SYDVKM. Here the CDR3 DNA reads TGTGCCAGCAGTGCCCCGGGACAGGGTCCGCAAGAGACCCAGTACTTC. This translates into CASSAPGQGPQETQYF.

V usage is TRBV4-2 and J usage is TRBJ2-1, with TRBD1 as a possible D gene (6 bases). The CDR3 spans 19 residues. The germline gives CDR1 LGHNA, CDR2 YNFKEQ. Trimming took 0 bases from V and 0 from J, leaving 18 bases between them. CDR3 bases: TGTGCCAGCAGCCAAGAACAGGGATCCATATTTAGCTCCTACAATGAGCAGTTCTTC. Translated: CASSQEQGSIFSSYNEQFF.

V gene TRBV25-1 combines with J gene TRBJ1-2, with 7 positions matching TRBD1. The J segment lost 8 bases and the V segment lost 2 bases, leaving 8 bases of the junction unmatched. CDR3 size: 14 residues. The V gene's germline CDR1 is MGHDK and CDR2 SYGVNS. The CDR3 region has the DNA TGTGCCAGCAGTGAACAGGGGGGGACAAGAGGCTACACCTTC. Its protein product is CASSEQGGTRGYTF.

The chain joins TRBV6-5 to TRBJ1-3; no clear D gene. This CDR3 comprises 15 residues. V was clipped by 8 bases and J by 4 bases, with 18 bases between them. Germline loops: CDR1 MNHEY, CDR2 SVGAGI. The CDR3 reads CASRSALAVGNTIYF. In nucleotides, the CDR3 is TGTGCCAGCCGGTCGGCCCTGGCGGTAGGAAACACCATATATTTT.

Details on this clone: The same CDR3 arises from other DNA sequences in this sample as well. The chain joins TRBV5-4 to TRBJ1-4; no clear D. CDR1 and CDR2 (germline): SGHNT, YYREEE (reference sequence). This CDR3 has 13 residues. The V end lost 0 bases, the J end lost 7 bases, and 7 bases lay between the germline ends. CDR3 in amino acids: CASSLAGTEKLFF. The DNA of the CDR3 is TGTGCCAGCAGCTTGGCCGGAACTGAAAAACTGTTTTTT. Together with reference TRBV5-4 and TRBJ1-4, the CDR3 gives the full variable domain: ETGVTQSPTHLIKTRGQQVTLRCSSQSGHNTVSWYQQALGQGPQFIFQYYREEENGRGNFPPRFSGLQFPNYSSELNVNALELDDSALYLCASSLAGTEKLFFGSGTQLSVL.

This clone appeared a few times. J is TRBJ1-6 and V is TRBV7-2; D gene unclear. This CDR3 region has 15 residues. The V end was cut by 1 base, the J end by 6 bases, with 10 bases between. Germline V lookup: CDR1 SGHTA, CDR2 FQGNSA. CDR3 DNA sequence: TGTGCCAGCAGCTTAGTAGCCAACCCTAATTCACCCCTCCACTTT. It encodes CASSLVANPNSPLHF.

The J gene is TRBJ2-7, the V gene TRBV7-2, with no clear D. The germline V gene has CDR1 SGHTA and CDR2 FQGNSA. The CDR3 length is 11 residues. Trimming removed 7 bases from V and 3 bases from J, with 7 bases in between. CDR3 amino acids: CASTQSYEQYF. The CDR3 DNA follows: TGTGCCAGCACACAAAGCTACGAGCAGTACTTC.